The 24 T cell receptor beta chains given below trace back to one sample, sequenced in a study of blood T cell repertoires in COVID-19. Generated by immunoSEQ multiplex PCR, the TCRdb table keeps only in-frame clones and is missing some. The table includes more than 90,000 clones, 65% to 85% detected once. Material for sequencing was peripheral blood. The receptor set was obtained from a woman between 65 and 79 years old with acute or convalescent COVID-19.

The CDR3 sequence: CASSSTTRGTANQPQHF. The CDR3 DNA is TGTGCCAGCAGCTCTACTACAAGGGGGACAGCCAATCAGCCCCAGCATTTT. The V and J genes are TRBV3-1 (or the pseudogene TRBV3-2) and TRBJ1-5; 7 positions agree with TRBD1. V dropped 5 bases and J dropped 3; count of bases not matched to a gene: 13. The length of the CDR3 is 17 residues. Germline V gives CDR1 LGHDT, CDR2 YNNKEL (reference sequence).

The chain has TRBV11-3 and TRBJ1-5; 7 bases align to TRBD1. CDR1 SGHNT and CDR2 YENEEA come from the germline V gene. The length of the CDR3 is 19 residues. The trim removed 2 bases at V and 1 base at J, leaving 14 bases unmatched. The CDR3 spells CASSLIGLRGRTSNQPQHF. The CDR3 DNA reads TGTGCCAGCAGCTTAATTGGGTTGAGGGGGCGGACAAGCAATCAGCCCCAGCATTTT.

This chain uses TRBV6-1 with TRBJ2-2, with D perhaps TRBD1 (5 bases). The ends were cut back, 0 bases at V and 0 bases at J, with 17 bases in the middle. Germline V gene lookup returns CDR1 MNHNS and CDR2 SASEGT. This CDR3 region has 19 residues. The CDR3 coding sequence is TGTGCCAGCAGTGAAGCGCCCCTGCAGGGTGCGGCGAACACCGGGGAGCTGTTTTTT. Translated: CASSEAPLQGAANTGELFF.

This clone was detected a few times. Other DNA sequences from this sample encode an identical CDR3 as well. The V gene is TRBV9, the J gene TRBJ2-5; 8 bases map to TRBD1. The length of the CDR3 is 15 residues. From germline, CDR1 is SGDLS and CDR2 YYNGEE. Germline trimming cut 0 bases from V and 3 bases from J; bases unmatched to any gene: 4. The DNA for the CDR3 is TGTGCCAGCAGCGTAGATCAGGGGGCGAAAGAGACCCAGTACTTC. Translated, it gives CASSVDQGAKETQYF.

The CDR3 sequence: CASSLEGAQYF. The CDR3 DNA follows: TGCGCCAGCAGCTTGGAGGGGGCCCAGTACTTC. The chain combines TRBV5-1 with TRBJ2-5; D is perhaps TRBD1 (6 bases). The CDR3 consists of 11 residues. V was clipped by 0 bases and J by 9 bases, with 6 bases between them. CDR1 is SGHRS and CDR2 is YFSETQ in the germline V gene.

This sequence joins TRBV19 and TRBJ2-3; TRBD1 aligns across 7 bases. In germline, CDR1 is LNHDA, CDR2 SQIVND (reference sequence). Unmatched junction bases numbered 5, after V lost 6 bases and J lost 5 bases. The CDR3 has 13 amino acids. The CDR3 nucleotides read TGTGCCAGTAGCTTACAGGGGAAAGATACGCAGTATTTT. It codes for CASSLQGKDTQYF.

The CDR3 DNA follows: TGCGCCAGCAGCGAACGGGGGAGGAGGACTAATGAAAAACTGTTTTTT. It specifies CASSERGRRTNEKLFF. This chain uses TRBV5-1 with TRBJ1-4; TRBD1 might be the D (5 bases). CDR1 is SGHRS, CDR2 YFSETQ, per germline. V was trimmed by 4 bases and J by 2 bases, leaving 15 bases between them. This CDR3 has 16 amino acids.

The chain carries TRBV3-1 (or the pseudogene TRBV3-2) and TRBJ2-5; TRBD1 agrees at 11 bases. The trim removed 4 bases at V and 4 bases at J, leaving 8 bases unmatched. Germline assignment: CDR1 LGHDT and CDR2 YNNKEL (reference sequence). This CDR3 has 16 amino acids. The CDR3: CASSRQFGTGGETQYF. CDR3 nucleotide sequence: TGTGCCAGCAGCCGTCAGTTCGGGACAGGGGGAGAGACCCAGTACTTC.

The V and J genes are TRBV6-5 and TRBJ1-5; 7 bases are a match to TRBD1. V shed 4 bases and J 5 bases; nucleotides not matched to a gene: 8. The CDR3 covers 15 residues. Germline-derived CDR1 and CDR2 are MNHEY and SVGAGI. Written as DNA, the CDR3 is TGTGCCAGCAGTTTCCGACAGGGCAGCGATCAGCCCCAGCATTTT. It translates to CASSFRQGSDQPQHF.

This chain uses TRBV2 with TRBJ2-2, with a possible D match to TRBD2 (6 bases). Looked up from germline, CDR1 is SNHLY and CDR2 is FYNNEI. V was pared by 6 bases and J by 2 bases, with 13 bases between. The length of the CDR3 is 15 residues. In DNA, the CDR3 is TGTGCCAGCAGCCGCAAAACTAGCAACACCGGGGAGCTGTTTTTT. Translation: CASSRKTSNTGELFF.

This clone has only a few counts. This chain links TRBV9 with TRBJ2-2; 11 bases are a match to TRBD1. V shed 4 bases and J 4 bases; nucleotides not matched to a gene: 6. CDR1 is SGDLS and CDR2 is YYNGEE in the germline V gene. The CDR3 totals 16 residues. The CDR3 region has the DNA TGTGCCAGCAGCTTAGGCGGGACAGGGGGCACCGGGGAGCTGTTTTTT. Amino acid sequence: CASSLGGTGGTGELFF.

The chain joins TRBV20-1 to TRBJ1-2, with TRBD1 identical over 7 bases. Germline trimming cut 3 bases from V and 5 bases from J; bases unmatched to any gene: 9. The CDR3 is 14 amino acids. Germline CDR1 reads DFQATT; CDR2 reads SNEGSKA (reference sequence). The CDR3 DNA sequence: TGCAGTGCTAGTCCCCGCACAGGGGTTTATGGCTACACCTTC. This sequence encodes CSASPRTGVYGYTF.

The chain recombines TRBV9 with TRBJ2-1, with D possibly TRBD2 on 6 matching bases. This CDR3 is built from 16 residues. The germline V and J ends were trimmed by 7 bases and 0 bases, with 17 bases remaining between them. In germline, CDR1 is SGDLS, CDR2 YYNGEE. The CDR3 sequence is CASSRLASSSYNEQFF. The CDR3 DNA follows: TGTGCCAGCTCCCGGCTAGCGTCTAGCTCCTACAATGAGCAGTTCTTC.

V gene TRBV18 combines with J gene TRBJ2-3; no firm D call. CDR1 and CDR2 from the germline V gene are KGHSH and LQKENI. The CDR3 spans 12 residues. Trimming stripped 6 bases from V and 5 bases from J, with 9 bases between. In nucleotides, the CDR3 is TGTGCCAGCTCGTCTCTAGGAGATACGCAGTATTTT. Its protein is CASSSLGDTQYF.

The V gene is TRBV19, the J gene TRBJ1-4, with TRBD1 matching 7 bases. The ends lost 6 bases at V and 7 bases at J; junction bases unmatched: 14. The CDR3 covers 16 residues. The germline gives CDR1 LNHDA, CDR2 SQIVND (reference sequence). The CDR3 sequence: CASRIGGGRVGEKLFF. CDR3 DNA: TGTGCCAGTAGAATCGGAGGGGGCAGGGTTGGTGAAAAACTGTTTTTT.

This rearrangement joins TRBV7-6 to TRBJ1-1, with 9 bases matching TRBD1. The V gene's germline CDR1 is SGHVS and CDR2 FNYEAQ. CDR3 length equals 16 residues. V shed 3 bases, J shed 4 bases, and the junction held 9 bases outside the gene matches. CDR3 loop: CASSLTGQGIGTEAFF. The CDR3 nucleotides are TGTGCCAGCAGCTTGACGGGACAGGGTATCGGCACTGAAGCTTTCTTT.

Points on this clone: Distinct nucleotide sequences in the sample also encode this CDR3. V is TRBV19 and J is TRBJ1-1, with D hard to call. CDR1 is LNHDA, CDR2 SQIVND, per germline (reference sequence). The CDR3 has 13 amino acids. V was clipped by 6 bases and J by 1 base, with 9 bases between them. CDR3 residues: CASSLTSNTEAFF. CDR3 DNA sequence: TGTGCCAGTAGCCTGACATCGAACACTGAAGCTTTCTTT.

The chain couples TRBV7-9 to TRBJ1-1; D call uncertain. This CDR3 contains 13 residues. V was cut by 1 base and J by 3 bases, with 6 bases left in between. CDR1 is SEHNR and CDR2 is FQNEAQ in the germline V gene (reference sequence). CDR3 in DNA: TGTGCCAGCAGCTTAGAGGGAGACACTGAAGCTTTCTTT. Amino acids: CASSLEGDTEAFF.

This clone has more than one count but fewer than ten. In DNA form, the CDR3 reads TGTGCCAGCAGTGAAGCCCAGGGGGCAAATTCACCCCTCCACTTT. Encoded protein: CASSEAQGANSPLHF. J is TRBJ1-6 and V is TRBV6-1; the match to TRBD1 covers 8 bases. Trimming removed 0 bases from V and 7 bases from J; junction bases left unmatched: 2. Germline CDR1 reads MNHNS; CDR2 reads SASEGT. The CDR3 consists of 15 residues.

The DNA of the CDR3 is TGTGCCAGCAGCTTAAGGGCGGGAGAGCCTCGAGGGGATGAGCAGTTCTTC. Protein sequence: CASSLRAGEPRGDEQFF. The rearrangement joins TRBV7-8 to TRBJ2-1; 7 bases align to TRBD2. This CDR3 comprises 17 residues. Trimming took 2 bases from V and 8 from J; bases not matched to a gene: 15. The germline gives CDR1 SGHVS, CDR2 FQNEAQ.

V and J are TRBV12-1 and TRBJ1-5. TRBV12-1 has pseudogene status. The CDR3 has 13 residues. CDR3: CASSPPVDQPQHF. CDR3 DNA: TGTGCCAGCAGCCCCCCCGTCGATCAGCCCCAGCATTTT.

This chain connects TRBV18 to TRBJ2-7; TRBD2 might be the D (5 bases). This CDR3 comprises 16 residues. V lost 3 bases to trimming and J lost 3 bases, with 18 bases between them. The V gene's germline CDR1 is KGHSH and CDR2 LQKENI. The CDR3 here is CASSPVRELLHYEQYF. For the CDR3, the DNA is TGTGCCAGCTCACCGGTCCGGGAACTTCTCCACTACGAGCAGTACTTC.

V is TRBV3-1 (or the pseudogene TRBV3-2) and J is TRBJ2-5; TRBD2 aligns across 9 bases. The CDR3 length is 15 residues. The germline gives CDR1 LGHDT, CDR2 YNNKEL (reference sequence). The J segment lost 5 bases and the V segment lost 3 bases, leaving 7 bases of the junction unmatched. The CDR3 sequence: CASSHDRRGGETQYF. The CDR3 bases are TGTGCCAGCAGCCATGATCGGCGGGGGGGGGAGACCCAGTACTTC.

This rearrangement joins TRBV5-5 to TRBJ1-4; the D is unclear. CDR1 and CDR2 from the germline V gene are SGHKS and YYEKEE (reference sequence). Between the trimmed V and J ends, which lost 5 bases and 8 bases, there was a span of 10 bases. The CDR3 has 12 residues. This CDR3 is CASSSEGEKLFF. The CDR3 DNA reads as TGTGCCAGCAGTTCGGAGGGCGAAAAACTGTTTTTT.